The subject of this entry is one T cell receptor beta chain. Its antigen is as yet unknown. This record belongs to a study of OX40 agonist ivuxolimab in advanced cancers. Overall study: Ivuxolimab, which is an agonistic anti-OX40 (CD134) antibody, was administered to the patients. Partial responses occurred in three patients (one hepatocellular carcinoma, two cutaneous melanoma). Broader study findings: In CD8+ T cells, expanded clones were on average more numerous than in CD4+.

Systemic immunosuppression or a history of autoimmune disease excluded patients. The CDR3 totals 10 residues. The V gene lost 8 bases and the J gene lost 9 bases, with 8 bases spanning the gap. Germline-derived CDR1 and CDR2 are SGHTA and FQGTGA. Some clones are missing from TCRdb's copy, which holds only in-frame ones; the method was immunoSEQ multiplex PCR. Of around 62,000 clones in the sample, roughly 73% were seen once. Specimen: CD4+ or CD8+ T cells sorted from blood, collected in a trial of the OX40 agonist ivuxolimab. The V call is TRBV7-3, the J call TRBJ1-3; unclear D gene. The TCR comes from an adult with an advanced solid tumor such as melanoma, head and neck, liver or kidney cancer. The CDR3 DNA follows: TGTGCCAGCCGGCTCCCCACCATATATTTT. Amino acid sequence: CASRLPTIYF. Supplemented by reference TRBV7-3 and TRBJ1-3, the full variable domain reads GAGVSQTPSNKVTEKGKYVELRCDPISGHTALYWYRQSLGQGPEFLIYFQGTGAADDSGLPNDRFFAVRPEGSVSTLKIQRTERGDSAVYLCASRLPTIYFGEGSWLTVV.